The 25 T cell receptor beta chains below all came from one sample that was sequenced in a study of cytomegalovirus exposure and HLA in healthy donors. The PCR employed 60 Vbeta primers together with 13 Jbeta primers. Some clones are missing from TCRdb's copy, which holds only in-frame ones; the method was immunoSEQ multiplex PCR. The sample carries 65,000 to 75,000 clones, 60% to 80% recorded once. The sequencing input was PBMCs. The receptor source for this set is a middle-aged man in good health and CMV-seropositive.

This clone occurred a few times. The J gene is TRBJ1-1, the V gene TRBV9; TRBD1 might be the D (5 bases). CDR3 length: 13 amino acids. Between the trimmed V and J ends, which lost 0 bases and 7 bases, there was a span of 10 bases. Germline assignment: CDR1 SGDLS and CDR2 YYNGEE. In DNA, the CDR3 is TGTGCCAGCAGCGTAGGGGGGGAGAATGAAGCTTTCTTT. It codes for CASSVGGENEAFF.

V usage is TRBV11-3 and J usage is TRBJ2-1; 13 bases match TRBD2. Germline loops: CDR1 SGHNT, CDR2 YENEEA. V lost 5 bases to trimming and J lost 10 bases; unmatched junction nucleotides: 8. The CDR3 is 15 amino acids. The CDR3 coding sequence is TGTGCCAGCAGCCCACGACTAGCGGGAGGTTTAGAGCAGTTCTTC. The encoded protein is CASSPRLAGGLEQFF. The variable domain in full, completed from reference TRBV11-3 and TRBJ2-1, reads EAGVVQSPRYKIIEKKQPVAFWCNPISGHNTLYWYLQNLGQGPELLIRYENEEAVDDSQLPKDRFSAERLKGVDSTLKIQPAELGDSAVYLCASSPRLAGGLEQFFGPGTRLTVL.

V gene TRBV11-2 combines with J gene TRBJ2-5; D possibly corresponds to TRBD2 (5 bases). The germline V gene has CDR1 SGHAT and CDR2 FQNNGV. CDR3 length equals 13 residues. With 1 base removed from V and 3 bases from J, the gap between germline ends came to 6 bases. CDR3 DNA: TGTGCCAGCAGCTTAGGGGAGAAAGAGACCCAGTACTTC. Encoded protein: CASSLGEKETQYF.

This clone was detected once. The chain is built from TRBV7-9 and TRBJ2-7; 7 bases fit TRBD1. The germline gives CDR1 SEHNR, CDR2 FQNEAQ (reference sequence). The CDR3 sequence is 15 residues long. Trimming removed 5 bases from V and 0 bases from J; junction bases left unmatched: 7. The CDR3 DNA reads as TGTGCCAGCAGCCGTGGACAGGCGAGCTCCTACGAGCAGTACTTC. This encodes CASSRGQASSYEQYF.

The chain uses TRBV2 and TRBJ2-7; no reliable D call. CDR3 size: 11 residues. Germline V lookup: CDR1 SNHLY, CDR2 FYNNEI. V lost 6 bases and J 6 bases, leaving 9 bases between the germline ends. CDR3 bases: TGTGCCAGCAGGCCGAACTGCGAGCAGTACTTC. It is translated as CASRPNCEQYF.

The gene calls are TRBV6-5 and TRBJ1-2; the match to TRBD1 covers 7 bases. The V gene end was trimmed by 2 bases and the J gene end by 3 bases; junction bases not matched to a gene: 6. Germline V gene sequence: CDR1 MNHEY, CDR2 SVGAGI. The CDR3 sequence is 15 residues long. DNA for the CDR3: TGTGCCAGCAGTTACAGACAGGGTACAGACTATGGCTACACCTTC. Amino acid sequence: CASSYRQGTDYGYTF.

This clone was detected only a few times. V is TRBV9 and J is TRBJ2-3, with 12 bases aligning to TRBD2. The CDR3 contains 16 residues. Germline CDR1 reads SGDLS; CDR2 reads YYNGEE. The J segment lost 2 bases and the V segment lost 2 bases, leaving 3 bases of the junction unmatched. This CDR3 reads CASSVGLAGITDTQYF. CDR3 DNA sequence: TGTGCCAGCAGCGTCGGACTAGCGGGGATCACAGATACGCAGTATTTT.

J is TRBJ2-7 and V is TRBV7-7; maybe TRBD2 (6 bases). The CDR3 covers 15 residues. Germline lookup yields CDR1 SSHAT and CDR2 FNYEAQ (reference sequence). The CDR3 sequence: CASSQGPGDTYEQYF. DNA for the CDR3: TGTGCTAGTAGCCAGGGACCGGGAGACACCTACGAGCAGTACTTC.

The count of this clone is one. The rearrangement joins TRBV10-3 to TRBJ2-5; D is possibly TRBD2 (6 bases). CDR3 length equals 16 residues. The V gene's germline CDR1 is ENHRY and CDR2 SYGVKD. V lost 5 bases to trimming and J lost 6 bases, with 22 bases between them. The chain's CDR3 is CAISREASGGTQTQYF. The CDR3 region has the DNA TGTGCCATCAGTCGTGAGGCGTCCGGGGGTACGCAGACCCAGTACTTC.

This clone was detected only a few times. CDR3 amino acids: CASKGQRKGDTQYF. The CDR3 nucleotides are TGTGCCAGTAAAGGACAGAGAAAGGGGGATACGCAGTATTTT. The chain combines TRBV19 with TRBJ2-3; the D gene is possibly TRBD1 (6 bases). V was clipped by 7 bases and J by 6 bases, with 17 bases between them. There are 14 residues in the CDR3. The V gene's germline CDR1 is LNHDA and CDR2 SQIVND (reference sequence).

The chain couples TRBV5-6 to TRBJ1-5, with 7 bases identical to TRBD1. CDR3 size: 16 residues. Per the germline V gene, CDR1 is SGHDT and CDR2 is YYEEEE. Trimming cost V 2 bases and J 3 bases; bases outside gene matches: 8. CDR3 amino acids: CASSLTTGLLNQPQHF. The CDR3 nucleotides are TGTGCCAGCAGCTTAACGACAGGGCTACTCAATCAGCCCCAGCATTTT. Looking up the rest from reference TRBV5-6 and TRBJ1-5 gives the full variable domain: DAGVTQSPTHLIKTRGQQVTLRCSPKSGHDTVSWYQQALGQGPQFIFQYYEEEERQRGNFPDRFSGHQFPNYSSELNVNALLLGDSALYLCASSLTTGLLNQPQHFGDGTRLSIL.

CDR3 protein: CASSHGQNTGELFF. CDR3 coding DNA: TGCGCCAGCAGCCACGGACAGAACACCGGGGAGCTGTTTTTT. V is TRBV4-1 and J is TRBJ2-2; tentatively, D is TRBD1 (5 bases). Per germline, CDR1 MGHRA and CDR2 YSYEKL. This CDR3 contains 14 residues. The V end was cut by 3 bases, the J end by 1 base, with 6 bases between.

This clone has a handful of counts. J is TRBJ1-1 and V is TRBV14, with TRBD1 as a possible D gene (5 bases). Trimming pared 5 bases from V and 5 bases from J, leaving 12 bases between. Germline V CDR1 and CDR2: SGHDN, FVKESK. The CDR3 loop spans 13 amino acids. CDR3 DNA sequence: TGTGCCAGCAGCGACCTCCCAGGGACTGAAGCTTTCTTT. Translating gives CASSDLPGTEAFF.

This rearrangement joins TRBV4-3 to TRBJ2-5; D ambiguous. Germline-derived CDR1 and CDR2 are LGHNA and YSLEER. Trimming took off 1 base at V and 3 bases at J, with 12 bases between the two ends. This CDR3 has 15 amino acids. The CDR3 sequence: CASSQGVSRKETQYF. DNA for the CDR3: TGCGCCAGCAGCCAAGGGGTATCGAGGAAAGAGACCCAGTACTTC.

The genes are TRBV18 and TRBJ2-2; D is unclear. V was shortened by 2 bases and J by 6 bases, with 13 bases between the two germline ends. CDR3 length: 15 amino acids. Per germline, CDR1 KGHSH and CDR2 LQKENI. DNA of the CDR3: TGTGCCAGCTCACCAGGTCAACAGTTTCCCGGGGAGCTGTTTTTT. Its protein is CASSPGQQFPGELFF.

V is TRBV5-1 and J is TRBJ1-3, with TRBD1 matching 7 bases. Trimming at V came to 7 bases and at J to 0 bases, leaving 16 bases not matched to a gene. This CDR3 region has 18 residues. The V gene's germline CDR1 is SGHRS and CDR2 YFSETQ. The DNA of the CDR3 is TGCGCCAGCCCGAGGTCGGACAGGCAACTGAGCTCTGGAAACACCATATATTTT. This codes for CASPRSDRQLSSGNTIYF.

CDR3 loop: CASKTGTGGETQYF. The CDR3 DNA follows: TGTGCCAGCAAAACCGGGACAGGGGGTGAGACCCAGTACTTC. The rearrangement joins TRBV6-1 to TRBJ2-5, with 11 bases lining up with TRBD1. The CDR3 covers 14 residues. Germline assignment: CDR1 MNHNS and CDR2 SASEGT. The V and J ends lost 7 bases and 5 bases, in that order; junction bases with no gene match: 6.

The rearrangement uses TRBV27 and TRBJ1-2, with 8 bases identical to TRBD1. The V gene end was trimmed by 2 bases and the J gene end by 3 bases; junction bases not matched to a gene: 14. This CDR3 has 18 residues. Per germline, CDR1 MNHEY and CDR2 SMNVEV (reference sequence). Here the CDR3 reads CASSLTGETGAGYYGYTF. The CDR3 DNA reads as TGTGCCAGCAGTTTAACTGGGGAGACAGGGGCAGGGTACTATGGCTACACCTTC.

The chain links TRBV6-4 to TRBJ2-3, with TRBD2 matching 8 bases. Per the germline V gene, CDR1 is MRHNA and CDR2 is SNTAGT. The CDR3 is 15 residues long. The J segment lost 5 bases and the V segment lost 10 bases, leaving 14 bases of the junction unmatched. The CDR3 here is CAMTGGAPRKDTQYF. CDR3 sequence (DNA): TGTGCCATGACGGGGGGGGCTCCCCGGAAAGATACGCAGTATTTT.

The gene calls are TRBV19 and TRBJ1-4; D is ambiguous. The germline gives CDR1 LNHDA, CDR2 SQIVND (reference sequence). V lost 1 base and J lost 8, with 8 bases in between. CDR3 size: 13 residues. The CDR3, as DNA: TGTGCCAGTAGTATAGGGCTAGGAGAAAAACTGTTTTTT. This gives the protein CASSIGLGEKLFF.

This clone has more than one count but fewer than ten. CDR3: CASSQEGGRQETQYF. In nucleotides, the CDR3 is TGCGCCAGCAGCCAAGAGGGGGGGCGCCAAGAGACCCAGTACTTC. The rearrangement links TRBV4-3 to TRBJ2-5; tentatively, D is TRBD2 (7 bases). V lost 0 bases and J lost 1, with 9 bases in between. Germline assignment: CDR1 LGHNA and CDR2 YSLEER. CDR3 length equals 15 residues.

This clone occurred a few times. In DNA, the CDR3 is TGTGCCAGCAGTTTCAGGACAGGGGCCGAGACCCAGTACTTC. Its translation is CASSFRTGAETQYF. V usage is TRBV6-5 and J usage is TRBJ2-5, with 9 bases fitting TRBD1. The V gene end was trimmed by 4 bases and the J gene end by 5 bases; junction bases not matched to a gene: 5. CDR1 and CDR2 (germline): MNHEY, SVGAGI. This CDR3 is 14 amino acids long.

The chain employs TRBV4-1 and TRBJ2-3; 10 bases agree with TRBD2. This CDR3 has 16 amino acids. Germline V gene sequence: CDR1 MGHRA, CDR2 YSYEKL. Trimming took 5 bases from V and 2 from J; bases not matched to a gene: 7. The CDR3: CASSKSGGAVTDTQYF. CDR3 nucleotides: TGCGCCAGCAGCAAAAGCGGGGGGGCCGTCACAGATACGCAGTATTTT.

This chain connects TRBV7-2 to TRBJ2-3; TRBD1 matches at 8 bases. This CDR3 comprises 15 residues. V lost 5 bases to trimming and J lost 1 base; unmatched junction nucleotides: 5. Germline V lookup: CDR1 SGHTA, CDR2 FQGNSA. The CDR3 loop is CASSGQGQGTDTQYF. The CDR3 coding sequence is TGTGCCAGCAGCGGCCAGGGACAGGGCACAGATACGCAGTATTTT.

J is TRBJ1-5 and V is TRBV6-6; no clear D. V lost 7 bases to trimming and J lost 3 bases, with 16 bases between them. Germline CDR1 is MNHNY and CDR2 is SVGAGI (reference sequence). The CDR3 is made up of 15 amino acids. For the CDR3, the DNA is TGTGCCAGCACCGACTGGGCGGGCACCAATCAGCCCCAGCATTTT. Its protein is CASTDWAGTNQPQHF.